This T cell receptor (beta chain) was found in a study of cytomegalovirus exposure and HLA in healthy donors. Notes on the study in general: As a later analysis revealed, the rate of TCR association differed by HLA locus, with DRB1 most and HLA-C fewest. Compared with the roughly 670-donor mean, an Asian-associated ancestry cluster reportedly had fewer N-insertions, according to a later analysis. Beyond CMV serostatus, there was no information to go on about immune exposure.

This clone was picked up one time. The antigen remains undetermined. With 60 Vbeta and 13 Jbeta primers, the PCR was carried out. Generated by immunoSEQ multiplex PCR, the TCRdb table keeps only in-frame clones and is missing some. Counted here are around 120,000 clones, around 80% occurring once; the ten biggest clones make up 7.5% to 9%. Trimming removed 5 bases from V and 8 bases from J, with 12 bases in between. The germline V gene encodes CDR1 LGHNT and CDR2 FRNRAP. This CDR3 has 13 amino acids. The TCR comes from a female donor in good health and CMV-seropositive. The sequenced sample was PBMCs. The V gene is TRBV12-5, the J gene TRBJ1-4; D possibly corresponds to TRBD1 (6 bases). The CDR3 loop is CASGPTGQEKLFF. For the CDR3, the DNA is TGTGCTAGTGGTCCTACAGGGCAAGAAAAACTGTTTTTT. Full variable domain (outside the CDR3, taken from reference TRBV12-5 and TRBJ1-4): DARVTQTPRHKVTEMGQEVTMRCQPILGHNTVFWYRQTMMQGLELLAYFRNRAPLDDSGMPKDRFSAEMPDATLATLKIQPSEPRDSAVYFCASGPTGQEKLFFGSGTQLSVL.